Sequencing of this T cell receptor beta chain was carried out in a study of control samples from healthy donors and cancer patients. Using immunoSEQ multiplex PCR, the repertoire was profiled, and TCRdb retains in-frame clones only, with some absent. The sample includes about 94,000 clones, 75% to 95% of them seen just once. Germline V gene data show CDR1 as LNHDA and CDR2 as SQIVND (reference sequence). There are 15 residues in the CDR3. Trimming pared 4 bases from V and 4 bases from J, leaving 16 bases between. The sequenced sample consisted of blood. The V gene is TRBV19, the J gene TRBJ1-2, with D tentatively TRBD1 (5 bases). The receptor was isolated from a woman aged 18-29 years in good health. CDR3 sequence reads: CASSNRDLGGYGYTF. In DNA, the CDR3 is TGTGCCAGTAGTAACCGGGACCTCGGTGGCTATGGCTACACCTTC.